This T cell receptor (beta chain) was obtained from a study of CXCR3-negative and CXCR3-positive naive CD8 T cells. Findings and limits, study-wide: Compared with CXCR3-negative naive cells, CXCR3-positive naive cells showed more hydrophobic TRB CDR3s.

This CDR3 is 12 amino acids long. About this clonotype: What it binds is not known.

Researchers prepared the TRB cDNA libraries using 5' RACE with UMI labels. TCRdb reprocessed the 5' RACE reads, keeping one entry per CDR3 protein, no DNA. The sample features about 120,000 distinct CDR3 sequences, with less than 0.4% in its top ten. The sequencing sample was made of naive CXCR3+ CD8+ T cells from blood. Noted subset: CD45RO-CCR7+CD27+CD95- naive CD8+ T cells expressing CXCR3 (TNR3+). The TCR sequence derives from a human donor in good health. Some clones in this sample may be carry-over from other donors' samples. The chain employs TRBV12-3 or TRBV12-4 and TRBJ2-7; TCRdb calls TRBD1, which cannot be checked without DNA. The CDR3 is CASSFQGTEQYF.